These 16 T cell receptor beta chains were all obtained from the same sample, sequenced in a study of cytomegalovirus exposure and HLA in healthy donors (dated by TCRdb to between 2016 and 2019). Library creation used the immunoSEQ multiplex PCR assay. Not all clones reach the TCRdb copy of this immuneACCESS table, which keeps in-frame sequences only. Checked studies attribute under half of the gap to unresolved V genes and leave the rest unexplained. The sample includes 80,000 to 95,000 clones, with about 96% observed a single time. Approximately 1.2% of the sample is held by the ten biggest clonotypes. Sequencing used PBMCs. These receptors were taken from a woman aged 18-30 years in good health and CMV-seronegative.

The chain combines TRBV4-1 with TRBJ2-1; perhaps TRBD2 as D (5 bases). There are 14 residues in the CDR3. V was cut by 4 bases and J by 5 bases, with 12 bases left in between. Germline V gene sequence: CDR1 MGHRA, CDR2 YSYEKL. Here the CDR3 DNA reads TGCGCCAGCAGCCTGTTCAGCGGAGACAATGAGCAGTTCTTC. It codes for CASSLFSGDNEQFF.

This clone was detected a few times. The rearrangement uses TRBV11-3 and TRBJ2-1; 7 bases agree with TRBD2. The CDR3 is made up of 15 amino acids. Germline CDR1 SGHNT, CDR2 YENEEA. V lost 4 bases and J lost 5; bases outside the gene matches: 8. The DNA of the CDR3 is TGTGCCAGCAGCTACCAATGGGGGGGAGACAATGAGCAGTTCTTC. Encoded protein: CASSYQWGGDNEQFF. Full variable domain (remainder filled in from reference TRBV11-3 and TRBJ2-1): EAGVVQSPRYKIIEKKQPVAFWCNPISGHNTLYWYLQNLGQGPELLIRYENEEAVDDSQLPKDRFSAERLKGVDSTLKIQPAELGDSAVYLCASSYQWGGDNEQFFGPGTRLTVL.

This clone appeared a single time. The V call is TRBV28, the J call TRBJ2-1; tentatively, D is TRBD1 (6 bases). V dropped 4 bases and J dropped 4 bases, with 17 bases sitting between them. Germline V gene sequence: CDR1 MDHEN, CDR2 SYDVKM. CDR3 length: 16 residues. The CDR3 DNA follows: TGTGCCAGCAGTTCATACGACAGGCCGGCGTACAATGAGCAGTTCTTC. Translation gives CASSSYDRPAYNEQFF.

This chain joins TRBV5-1 and TRBJ2-1; 11 nucleotides match TRBD2. The CDR3 is 19 amino acids. The V segment lost 0 bases and the J segment 1 base; nucleotides outside the gene matches: 9. Germline assignment: CDR1 SGHRS and CDR2 YFSETQ. The CDR3 region is CASSLAVTSGIGSYNEQFF. In DNA form, the CDR3 reads TGCGCCAGCAGCTTGGCCGTGACTAGCGGGATAGGGTCCTACAATGAGCAGTTCTTC.

V and J are TRBV6-1 and TRBJ2-2, with D maybe TRBD2 (7 bases). The CDR3 has 14 residues. Per germline, CDR1 MNHNS and CDR2 SASEGT. Trimming cost V 5 bases and J 5 bases, with 12 bases left between them. The CDR3 region is CASSSRGGTGELFF. The CDR3 DNA reads as TGTGCCAGCAGTAGTAGGGGGGGAACCGGGGAGCTGTTTTTT.

The chain joins TRBV7-8 to TRBJ1-4, with D perhaps matching TRBD1 (5 bases). The CDR3 extends over 14 amino acids. From germline, CDR1 is SGHVS and CDR2 FQNEAQ. V lost 10 bases to trimming and J lost 4 bases, with 16 bases between them. As DNA, the CDR3 is TGTGCCACGACAAGACAGTCCTATAATGAAAAACTGTTTTTT. It yields the protein CATTRQSYNEKLFF.

The V and J genes are TRBV30 and TRBJ2-1; the D is unclear. Germline values: CDR1 GTSNPN, CDR2 SVGIG (reference sequence). CDR3 length: 13 amino acids. Trimming left V 0 bases short and J 6 bases short, with 9 bases between. The CDR3 bases are TGTGCCTGGAGTGTGTCCGGGTTCAATGAGCAGTTCTTC. Its protein is CAWSVSGFNEQFF.

CDR3 in amino acids: CASSPGNTDTQYF. CDR3 sequence (DNA): TGTGCCAGCTCCCCCGGGAATACAGATACGCAGTATTTT. The rearrangement links TRBV18 to TRBJ2-3; possibly TRBD2 for D (5 bases). Germline loops: CDR1 KGHSH, CDR2 LQKENI. This CDR3 comprises 13 residues. V lost 6 bases and J 3 bases, leaving 10 bases between the germline ends.

The V and J genes are TRBV7-2 and TRBJ2-7; 11 bases align to TRBD2. The CDR3 sequence is 14 residues long. CDR1 and CDR2 (germline): SGHTA, FQGNSA. The ends lost 0 bases at V and 5 bases at J; junction bases unmatched: 0. In nucleotides, the CDR3 is TGTGCCAGCAGCTTAGCGGGACTAGCGGACGAGCAGTACTTC. Translation: CASSLAGLADEQYF.

V and J are TRBV2 and TRBJ1-2; D ambiguous. With 6 bases removed from V and 6 bases from J, the gap between germline ends came to 8 bases. The CDR3 extends over 11 amino acids. Germline assignment: CDR1 SNHLY and CDR2 FYNNEI. The CDR3, as DNA: TGTGCCAGCAGGGACTACGATGGCTACACCTTC. Translated, it gives CASRDYDGYTF.

This chain links TRBV7-8 with TRBJ1-2, with D uncertain. V dropped 1 base and J dropped 7 bases, with 10 bases sitting between them. The germline CDR1 and CDR2 sequences are SGHVS and FQNEAQ. The CDR3 is 13 amino acids. In nucleotides, the CDR3 is TGTGCCAGCAGCTTAGACTTAGGGAGTGGCTACACCTTC. Its translation: CASSLDLGSGYTF.

The chain has TRBV30 and TRBJ2-1; D perhaps matches TRBD2 (6 bases). V gave up 4 bases and J gave up 8 bases, with 18 bases separating them. Germline V lookup: CDR1 GTSNPN, CDR2 SVGIG (reference sequence). The CDR3 spans 14 residues. The CDR3 loop is CAWTRDSPLHEQFF. As DNA, the CDR3 is TGTGCCTGGACCCGGGACTCCCCTCTCCATGAGCAGTTCTTC.

The rearrangement links TRBV7-6 to TRBJ2-7, with TRBD1 matching 10 bases. Germline values: CDR1 SGHVS, CDR2 FNYEAQ. The CDR3 consists of 15 residues. V trimming: 3 bases; J trimming: 3 bases; junction bases outside the gene matches: 5. The CDR3 nucleotides read TGTGCCAGCAGCTTGGGGACAGGGGTCATCTACGAGCAGTACTTC. This sequence encodes CASSLGTGVIYEQYF.

The chain links TRBV4-1 to TRBJ2-7; D might be TRBD1 (5 bases). CDR1 and CDR2 (germline): MGHRA, YSYEKL. The V gene lost 2 bases and the J gene lost 2 bases, with 16 bases spanning the gap. CDR3 size: 16 residues. The CDR3 sequence: CASSQHGQGLPYEQYF. The CDR3, as DNA: TGCGCCAGCAGCCAACACGGCCAGGGCTTACCCTACGAGCAGTACTTC.

The chain uses TRBV11-3 and TRBJ2-3; maybe TRBD2 (5 bases). The V end was cut by 6 bases, the J end by 1 base, with 11 bases between. The length of the CDR3 is 14 residues. Germline CDR1 and CDR2: SGHNT and YENEEA. The CDR3: CASSRAGRTDTQYF. CDR3 coding DNA: TGTGCCAGCAGTCGGGCGGGCCGCACAGATACGCAGTATTTT.

The V and J genes are TRBV19 and TRBJ2-5; D ambiguous. Germline V gene sequence: CDR1 LNHDA, CDR2 SQIVND (reference sequence). The CDR3 extends over 13 amino acids. The V and J ends lost 6 bases and 5 bases respectively, with 13 bases between them. This CDR3 is CASSPTNPETQYF. CDR3 nucleotides: TGTGCCAGTAGCCCAACAAATCCGGAGACCCAGTACTTC. The full variable domain, rest sourced from reference TRBV19 and TRBJ2-5, is DGGITQSPKYLFRKEGQNVTLSCEQNLNHDAMYWYRQDPGQGLRLIYYSQIVNDFQKGDIAEGYSVSREKKESFPLTVTSAQKNPTAFYLCASSPTNPETQYFGPGTRLLVL.